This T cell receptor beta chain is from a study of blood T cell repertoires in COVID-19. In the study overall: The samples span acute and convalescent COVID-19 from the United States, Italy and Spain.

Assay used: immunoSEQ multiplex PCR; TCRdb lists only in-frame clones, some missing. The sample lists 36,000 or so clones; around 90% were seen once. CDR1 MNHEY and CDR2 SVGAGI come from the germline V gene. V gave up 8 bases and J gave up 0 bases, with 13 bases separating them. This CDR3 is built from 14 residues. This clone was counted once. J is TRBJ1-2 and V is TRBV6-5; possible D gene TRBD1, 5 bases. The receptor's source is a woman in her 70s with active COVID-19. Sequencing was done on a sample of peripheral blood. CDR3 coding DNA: TGTGCCAGCGAATCTGGGGACTCTAACTATGGCTACACCTTC. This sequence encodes CASESGDSNYGYTF.